Below, 21 T cell receptor beta chains from the same sample are listed, as sequenced in a study of long-term antiretroviral therapy in people with HIV. Sequencing used immunoSEQ v3.0 at survey level. Clones were sequenced by immunoSEQ multiplex PCR, and TCRdb holds only the in-frame ones, with some missing. The repertoire consists of 20,000 to 30,000 clones, with 75% to 85% occurring once and the leading ten covering about 2.3%. Sequences were derived from unsorted PBMCs, sampled 3 years after starting antiretroviral therapy. The receptors were gathered from a man between 50 and 59 years old with HIV.

The V call is TRBV20-1, the J call TRBJ1-1; no reliable D call. This CDR3 spans 10 amino acids. Between the trimmed V and J ends, which lost 7 bases and 1 base, there was a span of 4 bases. Germline loops: CDR1 DFQATT, CDR2 SNEGSKA (reference sequence). The CDR3 DNA is TGCAGTGGTACGAACACTGAAGCTTTCTTT. This sequence encodes CSGTNTEAFF.

The chain uses TRBV25-1 and TRBJ2-6; D gene unclear. The CDR3 runs 17 residues. The germline V and J ends were trimmed by 1 base and 0 bases, with 10 bases remaining between them. Per the germline V gene, CDR1 is MGHDK and CDR2 is SYGVNS. CDR3 sequence: CASSESISASGANVLTF. CDR3 bases: TGTGCCAGCAGTGAATCTATTTCGGCCTCTGGGGCCAACGTCCTGACTTTC.

The J gene is TRBJ2-3, the V gene TRBV5-6; D remains ambiguous. V was shortened by 0 bases and J by 4 bases, with 6 bases between the two germline ends. Germline V gene sequence: CDR1 SGHDT, CDR2 YYEEEE. The CDR3 is made up of 13 amino acids. CDR3 sequence (DNA): TGTGCCAGCAGCTTGGGGCACTCAGATACGCAGTATTTT. Translated: CASSLGHSDTQYF.

This clone was found a few times. The rearrangement joins TRBV14 to TRBJ2-1; the D is unclear. In germline, CDR1 is SGHDN, CDR2 FVKESK. This CDR3 comprises 13 residues. Trimming stripped 0 bases from V and 3 bases from J, with 3 bases between. The CDR3 coding sequence is TGTGCCAGCAGCCAAGAAATCTACAATGAGCAGTTCTTC. Translating it yields CASSQEIYNEQFF. Full variable domain (rest looked up from reference TRBV14 and TRBJ2-1): EAGVTQFPSHSVIEKGQTVTLRCDPISGHDNLYWYRRVMGKEIKFLLHFVKESKQDESGMPNNRFLAERTGGTYSTLKVQPAELEDSGVYFCASSQEIYNEQFFGPGTRLTVL.

CDR3 nucleotides: TGTGCCAGCAGCGTAGGGGGACAGGGAAACACCGGGGAGCTGTTTTTT. Its translation: CASSVGGQGNTGELFF. The V and J genes are TRBV9 and TRBJ2-2; 9 bases line up with TRBD1. Unmatched junction bases numbered 2, after V lost 0 bases and J lost 2 bases. In germline, CDR1 is SGDLS, CDR2 YYNGEE. This CDR3 is built from 16 residues.

DNA for the CDR3: TGTGCCAGCAGTCCCCGGACAGGACGGACCACCTATGGCTACACCTTC. Its translation is CASSPRTGRTTYGYTF. The chain carries TRBV27 and TRBJ1-2; 7 nucleotides line up with TRBD1. There are 16 residues in the CDR3. Per the germline V gene, CDR1 is MNHEY and CDR2 is SMNVEV (reference sequence). The J segment lost 4 bases and the V segment lost 5 bases, leaving 13 bases of the junction unmatched.

The rearrangement links TRBV7-9 to TRBJ1-1; a possible D gene is TRBD1 (5 bases). V was clipped by 0 bases and J by 6 bases, with 11 bases between them. The CDR3 runs 14 residues. Germline V gives CDR1 SEHNR, CDR2 FQNEAQ (reference sequence). The CDR3 DNA follows: TGTGCCAGCAGCTTAGCGGCGGCAGGGTCTGAAGCTTTCTTT. Protein sequence: CASSLAAAGSEAFF.

This clone was observed a handful of times. V is TRBV4-1 and J is TRBJ2-7; no clear D. The germline V and J ends were trimmed by 2 bases and 1 base, with 9 bases remaining between them. This CDR3 is built from 14 residues. CDR1 and CDR2 (germline): MGHRA, YSYEKL. The CDR3 coding sequence is TGCGCCAGCAGCCAACAGGACCATTCCTACGAGCAGTACTTC. It translates to CASSQQDHSYEQYF.

V is TRBV5-3 and J is TRBJ2-1; D may correspond to TRBD1 or TRBD2 (5 bases each). TRBV5-3 carries the ORF label, with uncertain function. V was pared by 3 bases and J by 6 bases, with 13 bases between. The CDR3 length is 14 residues. The CDR3 spells CARSSLGTANEQFF. CDR3 in DNA: TGTGCCAGAAGCTCTTTGGGGACCGCCAATGAGCAGTTCTTC.

The V and J genes are TRBV4-3 and TRBJ2-6, with D perhaps matching TRBD1 or TRBD2 (6 bases each). Germline CDR1 LGHNA, CDR2 YSLEER. This CDR3 region has 17 residues. The V end was cut by 1 base, the J end by 0 bases, with 10 bases between. CDR3: CASSQASGASGANVLTF. In DNA, the CDR3 is TGCGCCAGCAGCCAAGCCTCGGGGGCCTCTGGGGCCAACGTCCTGACTTTC.

The chain couples TRBV9 to TRBJ2-6; D might be TRBD1 or TRBD2, each matching 5 bases. The V and J ends lost 6 bases and 3 bases respectively, with 13 bases between them. Germline CDR1 SGDLS, CDR2 YYNGEE. This CDR3 comprises 15 residues. The CDR3 region is CASTRGTHGANVLTF. The CDR3 region has the DNA TGTGCCAGCACGCGAGGGACGCATGGGGCCAACGTCCTGACTTTC.

The chain uses TRBV7-8 and TRBJ2-2; D possibly uses TRBD1 or TRBD2 (6 bases each). Trimming removed 3 bases from V and 5 bases from J, with 10 bases in between. This CDR3 is built from 14 residues. Germline CDR1 SGHVS, CDR2 FQNEAQ. CDR3 loop: CASSFGGGTGELFF. CDR3 in DNA: TGTGCCAGCAGCTTCGGAGGGGGAACCGGGGAGCTGTTTTTT. The variable domain in full, completed from reference TRBV7-8 and TRBJ2-2, reads GAGVSQSPRYKVAKRGQDVALRCDPISGHVSLFWYQQALGQGPEFLTYFQNEAQLDKSGLPSDRFFAERPEGSVSTLKIQRTQQEDSAVYLCASSFGGGTGELFFGEGSRLTVL.

V and J are TRBV30 and TRBJ1-2; possible D gene TRBD1, 5 bases. This CDR3 has 15 residues. The V and J ends lost 4 bases and 3 bases respectively, with 18 bases between them. Germline CDR1 reads GTSNPN; CDR2 reads SVGIG (reference sequence). CDR3 DNA: TGTGCCTGGAACGGGGACCTCCTTGAAGACTATGGCTACACCTTC. Protein sequence: CAWNGDLLEDYGYTF.

This chain links TRBV29-1 with TRBJ2-7; TRBD2 matches 11 bases. The germline CDR1 and CDR2 sequences are SQVTM and ANQGSEA. J gave up 7 bases and V 1 base, and 9 bases lay outside the gene matches. This CDR3 is built from 15 residues. As DNA, the CDR3 is TGCAGCGTTGAAGGCCGTAGCGGGAGGGCAGGGGAGCAGTACTTC. Its translation: CSVEGRSGRAGEQYF.

V gene TRBV30 combines with J gene TRBJ2-1; a weak D match, TRBD2 (7 bases). This CDR3 region has 15 residues. In germline, CDR1 is GTSNPN, CDR2 SVGIG (reference sequence). With 4 bases removed from V and 1 base from J, the gap between germline ends came to 14 bases. The CDR3: CAWMGEGGSYNEQFF. CDR3 bases: TGTGCCTGGATGGGGGAGGGGGGATCCTACAATGAGCAGTTCTTC.

The chain carries TRBV5-5 and TRBJ2-7; 9 bases fit TRBD2. Germline loops: CDR1 SGHKS, CDR2 YYEKEE (reference sequence). There are 15 residues in the CDR3. Trimming cost V 4 bases and J 5 bases; bases outside gene matches: 10. CDR3 bases: TGTGCCAGCAGCCACGGGACTAGCCAACTCCACGAGCAGTACTTC. Translating it yields CASSHGTSQLHEQYF. Drawing the rest from reference TRBV5-5 and TRBJ2-7, the complete variable domain is DAGVTQSPTHLIKTRGQQVTLRCSPISGHKSVSWYQQVLGQGPQFIFQYYEKEERGRGNFPDRFSARQFPNYSSELNVNALLLGDSALYLCASSHGTSQLHEQYFGPGTRLTVT.

The chain joins TRBV9 to TRBJ2-7; TRBD1 matches 12 bases. Germline values: CDR1 SGDLS, CDR2 YYNGEE. The length of the CDR3 is 15 residues. Trimming cost V 4 bases and J 5 bases; bases outside gene matches: 7. The CDR3 loop reads CASSHMGTGGNEQYF. The CDR3 DNA is TGTGCCAGCAGCCACATGGGGACAGGGGGCAACGAGCAGTACTTC.

This clone was seen once. This chain uses TRBV4-3 with TRBJ1-1; 9 nucleotides agree with TRBD1. Unmatched junction bases numbered 6, after V lost 4 bases and J lost 0 bases. The V gene's germline CDR1 is LGHNA and CDR2 YSLEER. The CDR3 spans 16 residues. CDR3 sequence (DNA): TGCGCCAGCAGCCCCGACAGGGGGATGATGAACACTGAAGCTTTCTTT. Translating it yields CASSPDRGMMNTEAFF.

The CDR3 sequence: CASSRAPPSGGSNEQFF. The CDR3 DNA follows: TGTGCCAGCTCACGCGCCCCCCCTAGCGGGGGTTCTAATGAGCAGTTCTTC. The chain is built from TRBV18 and TRBJ2-1; 10 positions match TRBD2. With V trimmed by 4 bases and J by 7 bases, 13 bases remained unmatched. CDR3 length equals 17 residues. The V gene's germline CDR1 is KGHSH and CDR2 LQKENI.

The chain has TRBV6-4 and TRBJ2-7; 9 bases align to TRBD1. Germline V gives CDR1 MRHNA, CDR2 SNTAGT. This CDR3 comprises 14 residues. With V trimmed by 8 bases and J by 2 bases, 7 bases remained unmatched. The CDR3 loop is CASEHGTGTYEQYF. The DNA of the CDR3 is TGTGCCAGCGAACATGGGACAGGGACCTACGAGCAGTACTTC.

With regard to this clone: Other DNA sequences in this sample translate to the same CDR3. The chain combines TRBV28 with TRBJ2-5; 9 nucleotides align to TRBD1. Per the germline V gene, CDR1 is MDHEN and CDR2 is SYDVKM. The CDR3 has 15 residues. The J segment lost 3 bases and the V segment lost 5 bases, leaving 7 bases of the junction unmatched. In nucleotides, the CDR3 is TGTGCCAGCAGTCCCCCGACAGGGGGGGAAGAGACCCAGTACTTC. Its translation is CASSPPTGGEETQYF.